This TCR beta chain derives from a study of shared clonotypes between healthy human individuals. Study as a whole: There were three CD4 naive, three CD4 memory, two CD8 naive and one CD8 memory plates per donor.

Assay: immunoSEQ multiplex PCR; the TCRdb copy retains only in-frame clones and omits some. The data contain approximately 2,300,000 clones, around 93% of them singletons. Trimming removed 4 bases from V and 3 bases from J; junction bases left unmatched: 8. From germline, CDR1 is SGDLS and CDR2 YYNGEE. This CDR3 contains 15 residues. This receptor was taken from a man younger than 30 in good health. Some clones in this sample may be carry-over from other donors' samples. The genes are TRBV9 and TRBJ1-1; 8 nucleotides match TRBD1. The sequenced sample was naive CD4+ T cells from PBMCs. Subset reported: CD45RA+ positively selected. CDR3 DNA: TGTGCCAGCAGCCCGAGGACAGGGCCGGACACTGAAGCTTTCTTT. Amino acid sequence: CASSPRTGPDTEAFF.